This T cell receptor (beta chain) was captured in a study of T-cell memory formation after mild COVID-19. With 7 bases clipped from V and 2 bases from J, the junction kept 6 bases outside the gene matches. The CDR3 extends over 14 amino acids. Looked up from germline, CDR1 is ENHRY and CDR2 is SYGVKD. Of note for this clonotype: Antigen specificity is unknown.

Study results and limitations: Some SARS-CoV-2-responding clones were already detected in memory before infection.

TCRdb called the 5' RACE reads again in MiXCR, with one record for every CDR3 protein. This table has about 400,000 distinct CDR3 sequences, about 17% appearing once. The sequence derives from a man between 18 and 35 years old who had mild COVID-19 (a few samples of this study predate the infection). Cell type and time point are not known. The specimen sequenced was PBMCs or a T cell subset sorted from them (not recorded which). V usage is TRBV10-3 and J usage is TRBJ2-3, with 7 bases identical to TRBD1. Written as DNA, the CDR3 is TGTGCCATCACAGGGGGACAGTCCACAGATACGCAGTATTTT. Protein sequence: CAITGGQSTDTQYF.